This T cell receptor (beta chain) is from a study of T cell responses to AZD1222 COVID-19 vaccine. Regarding the study as a whole: Sampling captured repertoires only after the peak T cell response. At baseline, just a handful of AZD1222 recipients tested seropositive. Clonal diversity was possibly underestimated; the donors were predominantly white British and more often female.

CDR3 length: 13 residues. In germline, CDR1 is SGHAT, CDR2 FQNNGV. The V and J ends lost 8 bases and 3 bases, in that order; junction bases with no gene match: 5. Concerning this clone: The antigen remains undetermined.

Profiling relied on immunoSEQ multiplex PCR, and the TCRdb table lists in-frame clones only, not all of them. The sample consists of about 150,000 clones, less than 90% of them appearing once. The rearrangement uses TRBV11-2 and TRBJ1-2; TRBD1 agrees at 8 bases. This TCR came from an adult in good health. The starting material was peripheral blood, obtained on day 0 of MenACWY control vaccination. CDR3 in DNA: TGTGCCAGCCGCGGACAGGGTGACTATGGCTACACCTTC. Translated: CASRGQGDYGYTF.